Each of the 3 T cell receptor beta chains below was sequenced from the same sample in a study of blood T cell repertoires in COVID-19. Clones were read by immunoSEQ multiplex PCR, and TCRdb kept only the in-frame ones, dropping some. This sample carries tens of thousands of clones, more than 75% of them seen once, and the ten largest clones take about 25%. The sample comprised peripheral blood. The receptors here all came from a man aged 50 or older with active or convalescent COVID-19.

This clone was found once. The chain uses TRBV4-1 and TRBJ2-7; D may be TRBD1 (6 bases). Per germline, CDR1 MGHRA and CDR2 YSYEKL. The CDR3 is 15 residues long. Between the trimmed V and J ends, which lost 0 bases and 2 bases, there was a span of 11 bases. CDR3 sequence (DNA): TGCGCCAGCAGCCAAGATAAGGGGGTGACCTACGAGCAGTACTTC. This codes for CASSQDKGVTYEQYF.

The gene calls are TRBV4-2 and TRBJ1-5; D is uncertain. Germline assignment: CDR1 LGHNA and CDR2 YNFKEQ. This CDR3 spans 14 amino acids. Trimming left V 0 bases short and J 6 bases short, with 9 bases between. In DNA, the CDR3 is TGTGCCAGCAGCCAAGAACGGGAGAGTCAGCCCCAGCATTTT. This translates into CASSQERESQPQHF.

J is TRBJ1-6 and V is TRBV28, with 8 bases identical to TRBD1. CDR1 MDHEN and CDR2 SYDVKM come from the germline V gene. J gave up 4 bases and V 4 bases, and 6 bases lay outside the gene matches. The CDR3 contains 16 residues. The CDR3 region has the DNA TGTGCCAGCAGTTCCCCCCGGACAGGGTATAATTCACCCCTCCACTTT. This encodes CASSSPRTGYNSPLHF. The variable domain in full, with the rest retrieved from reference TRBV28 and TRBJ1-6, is DVKVTQSSRYLVKRTGEKVFLECVQDMDHENMFWYRQDPGLGLRLIYFSYDVKMKEKGDIPEGYSVSREKKERFSLILESASTNQTSMYLCASSSPRTGYNSPLHFGNGTRLTVT.